These 21 T cell receptor beta chains were sequenced from one sample in a study of graft-versus-host responses after intestinal transplantation. The antigens these receptors bind are not known. TCRdb's copy holds only in-frame clones and misses some; the assay was immunoSEQ multiplex PCR. The table records 130,000 to 150,000 clones, 80% to 95% of them present only once. Specimen: unstimulated CD4+ T cells sorted from spleen or lymph node cells, collected before intestinal transplant. The source of these receptors is a human donor who received an intestinal transplant.

V is TRBV28 and J is TRBJ1-5; D is possibly TRBD1 (6 bases). V was pared by 6 bases and J by 4 bases, with 16 bases between. The CDR3 has 15 amino acids. In germline, CDR1 is MDHEN, CDR2 SYDVKM. CDR3 sequence reads: CASSLPTGMNQPQHF. CDR3 DNA sequence: TGTGCCAGCAGCCTACCTACAGGGATGAATCAGCCCCAGCATTTT.

The gene calls are TRBV10-3 and TRBJ1-5; 7 bases align to TRBD1. The CDR3 spans 16 residues. With V trimmed by 4 bases and J by 3 bases, 9 bases remained unmatched. CDR1 is ENHRY, CDR2 SYGVKD, per germline. The CDR3 spells CAISAAQGGPNQPQHF. In DNA form, the CDR3 reads TGTGCCATCAGTGCGGCCCAGGGGGGACCCAATCAGCCCCAGCATTTT.

The chain recombines TRBV6-5 with TRBJ2-3, with D unclear. The CDR3 consists of 12 residues. V was pared by 6 bases and J by 5 bases, with 9 bases between. Germline V gives CDR1 MNHEY, CDR2 SVGAGI. This chain's CDR3 is CASSRREDTQYF. The CDR3 DNA reads TGTGCCAGCAGCCGACGAGAAGATACGCAGTATTTT.

The rearrangement joins TRBV5-1 to TRBJ2-1, with 12 positions matching TRBD2. The germline CDR1 and CDR2 sequences are SGHRS and YFSETQ. CDR3 size: 19 residues. The V and J ends lost 0 bases and 6 bases, in that order; junction bases with no gene match: 13. The CDR3 protein is CASSLARRLAGDGGNEQFF. The DNA for the CDR3 is TGCGCCAGCAGCTTGGCCCGGAGACTAGCGGGAGATGGGGGCAATGAGCAGTTCTTC.

This chain links TRBV25-1 with TRBJ2-7; D gene unclear. Trimming took 4 bases from V and 0 from J, leaving 10 bases between them. The CDR3 spans 14 residues. CDR1 and CDR2 (germline): MGHDK, SYGVNS. The CDR3 bases are TGTGCCAGCAGTGCCCCAGGAGTCTCCTACGAGCAGTACTTC. Protein product: CASSAPGVSYEQYF.

The chain combines TRBV6-6 with TRBJ2-1; 12 nucleotides align to TRBD2. This CDR3 region has 14 residues. V trimming: 6 bases; J trimming: 14 bases; junction bases outside the gene matches: 11. Germline CDR1 MNHNY, CDR2 SVGAGI (reference sequence). The CDR3 bases are TGTGCCAGCAGCCCTAGCGGGAGGGCGGGGAGGGAGTTCTTC. Protein: CASSPSGRAGREFF.

Comments on this clone: The junction differs from germline at one of its ends, possibly a read error. This CDR3 is also generated by other DNA sequences in the sample. This chain connects TRBV5-1 to TRBJ1-1, with TRBD1 matching 9 bases. The CDR3 has 16 amino acids. CDR1 is SGHRS, CDR2 YFSETQ, per germline. CDR3 coding DNA: TGCGCCAGCAGCAGGGACAGGGCTCAACTAAACACTGAAGCTTTCTTC. Translated, it gives CASSRDRAQLNTEAFF. The whole variable domain, remainder taken from reference TRBV5-1 and TRBJ1-1, is KAGVTQTPRYLIKTRGQQVTLSCSPISGHRSVSWYQQTPGQGLQFLFEYFSETQRNKGNFPGRFSGRQFSNSRSEMNVSTLELGDSALYLCASSRDRAQLNTEAFFGQGTRLTVV.

The rearrangement links TRBV5-4 to TRBJ2-1; D gene ambiguous. This CDR3 has 11 residues. Germline V gene data show CDR1 as SGHNT and CDR2 as YYREEE (reference sequence). V lost 1 base, J lost 5 bases, and 1 base lay in between. CDR3 residues: CASSLNNEQFF. DNA of the CDR3: TGTGCCAGCAGCTTGAACAATGAGCAGTTCTTC.

J is TRBJ2-2 and V is TRBV9; possibly TRBD1 or TRBD2 for D (6 bases each). CDR3 length equals 18 residues. CDR1 and CDR2 (germline): SGDLS, YYNGEE. The V and J ends lost 0 bases and 5 bases respectively, with 20 bases between them. In nucleotides, the CDR3 is TGTGCCAGCAGCGTAGCCCCTCGGCCGGGGGCGGTGACCGGGGAGCTGTTTTTT. Residues: CASSVAPRPGAVTGELFF. The complete variable domain, with remaining parts taken from reference TRBV9 and TRBJ2-2, reads DSGVTQTPKHLITATGQRVTLRCSPRSGDLSVYWYQQSLDQGLQFLIQYYNGEERAKGNILERFSAQQFPDLHSELNLSSLELGDSALYFCASSVAPRPGAVTGELFFGEGSRLTVL.

The chain joins TRBV5-4 to TRBJ2-7; no reliable D call. V was cut by 1 base and J by 2 bases, with 10 bases left in between. From germline, CDR1 is SGHNT and CDR2 YYREEE (reference sequence). CDR3 size: 14 residues. The CDR3 here is CASSLLGRAYEQYF. The CDR3 nucleotides read TGTGCCAGCAGCTTGTTAGGAAGGGCCTACGAGCAGTACTTC.

This chain uses TRBV5-1 with TRBJ1-1, with D perhaps TRBD1 (5 bases). Trimming took off 1 base at V and 1 base at J, with 8 bases between the two ends. The CDR3 is 14 residues long. Germline CDR1 reads SGHRS; CDR2 reads YFSETQ. The CDR3 DNA reads as TGCGCCAGCAGCTTGAGACAGCAGAACACTGAAGCTTTCTTT. It yields the protein CASSLRQQNTEAFF.

In nucleotides, the CDR3 is TGCGCCAGCAGCTTGGGCCCAACAGGGGGCTTGAGGGCAGATACGCAGTATTTT. Translating it yields CASSLGPTGGLRADTQYF. The chain carries TRBV5-1 and TRBJ2-3; 9 bases agree with TRBD1. This CDR3 has 18 amino acids. Per germline, CDR1 SGHRS and CDR2 YFSETQ. J lost 4 bases, V lost 0 bases, and 12 bases had no gene match. The variable domain in full, with the rest retrieved from reference TRBV5-1 and TRBJ2-3, is KAGVTQTPRYLIKTRGQQVTLSCSPISGHRSVSWYQQTPGQGLQFLFEYFSETQRNKGNFPGRFSGRQFSNSRSEMNVSTLELGDSALYLCASSLGPTGGLRADTQYFGPGTRLTVL.

In its sample, this clone was seen a few times. The rearrangement uses TRBV18 and TRBJ2-2, with D possibly being TRBD1 (6 bases). CDR3 length: 14 residues. V was clipped by 6 bases and J by 3 bases, with 11 bases between them. The V gene's germline CDR1 is KGHSH and CDR2 LQKENI. CDR3 coding DNA: TGTGCCAGCTCCCCAAACAGGGACACCGGGGAGCTGTTTTTT. Amino acid sequence: CASSPNRDTGELFF.

The genes are TRBV25-1 and TRBJ2-1; no clear D gene. V was trimmed by 6 bases and J by 8 bases, leaving 8 bases between them. Germline V gene data show CDR1 as MGHDK and CDR2 as SYGVNS. The CDR3 runs 11 residues. This chain's CDR3 is CASRGLYEQFF. CDR3 nucleotides: TGTGCCAGCAGAGGGCTTTATGAGCAGTTCTTC.

The V call is TRBV19, the J call TRBJ2-1; no reliable D call. With 4 bases removed from V and 5 bases from J, the gap between germline ends came to 12 bases. Germline CDR1 is LNHDA and CDR2 is SQIVND (reference sequence). CDR3 size: 14 residues. The CDR3 reads CASSNSVPDNEQFF. The DNA for the CDR3 is TGTGCCAGTAGTAACTCGGTTCCGGACAATGAGCAGTTCTTC. The full variable domain, with the rest looked up from reference TRBV19 and TRBJ2-1, is DGGITQSPKYLFRKEGQNVTLSCEQNLNHDAMYWYRQDPGQGLRLIYYSQIVNDFQKGDIAEGYSVSREKKESFPLTVTSAQKNPTAFYLCASSNSVPDNEQFFGPGTRLTVL.

This clone was seen only once. The CDR3 sequence is CASRGRFKNTEAFF. CDR3 coding DNA: TGTGCCAGCAGGGGGCGATTTAAGAACACTGAAGCTTTCTTT. The genes are TRBV27 and TRBJ1-1, with D possibly being TRBD1 (5 bases). Trimming removed 6 bases at V and 1 base at J, with 12 bases between. Germline CDR1 and CDR2: MNHEY and SMNVEV (reference sequence). The CDR3 length is 14 residues.

The rearrangement joins TRBV6-5 to TRBJ2-1; D tentatively fits TRBD1 or TRBD2 (5 bases each). The ends were cut back, 5 bases at V and 5 bases at J, with 13 bases in the middle. Germline V gene data show CDR1 as MNHEY and CDR2 as SVGAGI. The CDR3 loop spans 14 amino acids. Written as DNA, the CDR3 is TGTGCCAGCAGTGGGACCATCGGGGACAATGAGCAGTTCTTC. It yields the protein CASSGTIGDNEQFF.

The chain uses TRBV5-8 and TRBJ2-3; no clear D. The CDR3 has 15 residues. V gave up 1 base and J gave up 3 bases, with 12 bases separating them. Germline V gives CDR1 SGHTS, CDR2 YDEGEE. CDR3 nucleotides: TGTGCCAGCAGCTTGACGCCTGACGGGACAGATACGCAGTATTTT. Its translation: CASSLTPDGTDTQYF.

CDR3 in DNA: TGTGCTAGTGGTTTAGTAGCGGCTAGCGGGAGCACCGGGGAGCTGTTTTTT. Protein sequence: CASGLVAASGSTGELFF. This chain connects TRBV12-5 to TRBJ2-2; 10 nucleotides match TRBD2. CDR1 LGHNT and CDR2 FRNRAP come from the germline V gene. With 3 bases clipped from V and 4 bases from J, the junction kept 8 bases outside the gene matches. The CDR3 is 17 residues long.

The chain is built from TRBV30 and TRBJ1-2; D ambiguous. CDR1 and CDR2 from the germline V gene are GTSNPN and SVGIG (reference sequence). This CDR3 has 15 amino acids. The ends were cut back, 1 base at V and 2 bases at J, with 14 bases in the middle. Written as DNA, the CDR3 is TGTGCCTGGAGTGGCTCCGGTGGCGGGAACTATGGCTACACCTTC. It encodes CAWSGSGGGNYGYTF.

The chain joins TRBV9 to TRBJ2-1, with 8 bases lining up with TRBD2. This CDR3 contains 15 residues. The ends lost 4 bases at V and 9 bases at J; junction bases unmatched: 12. Germline V lookup: CDR1 SGDLS, CDR2 YYNGEE. In DNA form, the CDR3 reads TGTGCCAGCAGCCCCTCGAGACTAGCGTGGAGTGAGCAGTTCTTC. Amino acid sequence: CASSPSRLAWSEQFF. Filled out from reference TRBV9 and TRBJ2-1, the complete variable domain reads DSGVTQTPKHLITATGQRVTLRCSPRSGDLSVYWYQQSLDQGLQFLIQYYNGEERAKGNILERFSAQQFPDLHSELNLSSLELGDSALYFCASSPSRLAWSEQFFGPGTRLTVL.